Listed below are T cell receptor beta chains from one sample, sequenced in a study of cytomegalovirus exposure and HLA in healthy donors. TCRdb's table, derived via immunoSEQ multiplex PCR, lists solely in-frame clones and lacks some. In all, the sample yields about 200,000 clones. Material: PBMCs. Receptor source: a girl aged 2 to 10 in good health and CMV-seropositive. The CDR3 runs from the conserved cysteine through the conserved F or W. D genes are given only for firm matches.

j_call	d_call	v_call	cdr3_aa	cdr3_nt
TRBJ2-1	NA	TRBV11-3	CASSAPLANNEQFF	TGTGCCAGCAGCGCTCCCCTAGCGAACAATGAGCAGTTCTTC
TRBJ2-1	NA	TRBV5-4	CASSWETSANEQFF	TGTGCCAGCAGCTGGGAGACTAGTGCTAATGAGCAGTTCTTC
TRBJ1-2	NA	TRBV6-1	CASLTANYGYTF	TGTGCCAGCCTGACAGCTAACTATGGCTACACCTTC
TRBJ2-2	TRBD2	TRBV7-9	CASSLRTSGDTGELFF	TGTGCCAGCAGCCTCCGGACTAGCGGAGACACCGGGGAGCTGTTTTTT
TRBJ2-2	TRBD1	TRBV5-1	CASSLQGASGELFF	TGCGCCAGCAGCTTGCAGGGGGCGAGCGGGGAGCTGTTTTTT
TRBJ2-3	NA	TRBV5-6	CASSLGSNTDTQYF	TGTGCCAGCAGCTTAGGTAGCAACACAGATACGCAGTATTTT
TRBJ2-7	NA	TRBV6-1	CASSVTYEQYF	TGTGCCAGCAGTGTCACCTACGAGCAGTACTTC
TRBJ2-3	TRBD1	TRBV28	CASSSLRGQGGTDTQYF	TGTGCCAGCAGTTCCCTTCGGGGACAGGGCGGCACAGATACGCAGTATTTT
TRBJ2-1	NA	TRBV5-4	CASSGLNLPNEQFF	TGTGCCAGCAGCGGACTAAATCTCCCCAATGAGCAGTTCTTC
TRBJ1-1	NA	TRBV7-9	CASSSQPNTEAFF	TGTGCCAGCAGCTCACAGCCGAACACTGAAGCTTTCTTT
TRBJ2-7	TRBD1	TRBV29-1	CSATGTGHCEQYF	TGCAGCGCCACCGGGACAGGGCATTGCGAGCAGTACTTC
TRBJ2-7	NA	TRBV27	CASSLSRSYEQYF	TGTGCCAGCAGTTTGTCCAGATCCTACGAGCAGTACTTC
TRBJ2-1	NA	TRBV14	CASSPVANEQFF	TGTGCCAGCAGCCCGGTAGCAAATGAGCAGTTCTTC
TRBJ2-7	NA	TRBV6-1	CASEATGMGAYEQYF	TGTGCCAGCGAAGCTACCGGGATGGGAGCCTACGAGCAGTACTTC
TRBJ2-7	NA	TRBV5-5	CASSYEAGLGYEQYF	TGTGCCAGCAGCTACGAGGCAGGGCTGGGCTACGAGCAGTACTTC
TRBJ2-3	NA	TRBV28	CASSWRGVSATDTQYF	TGTGCCAGCAGTTGGCGGGGAGTAAGCGCTACAGATACGCAGTATTTT
TRBJ2-1	NA	TRBV7-9	CASSFFGRSSYNEQFF	TGTGCCAGCAGCTTTTTCGGGAGAAGCTCCTACAATGAGCAGTTCTTC
TRBJ1-6	NA	TRBV6-5	CASSYSEGVGNSPLHF	TGTGCCAGCAGTTACTCCGAGGGGGTGGGCAATTCACCCCTCCACTTT
TRBJ2-2	NA	TRBV7-9	CASTRDTHTGELFF	TGTGCCAGCACCAGAGACACCCACACCGGGGAGCTGTTTTTT
TRBJ2-1	TRBD2	TRBV5-6	CASGLAELSYNEQFF	TGTGCCAGCGGACTAGCGGAGTTGTCCTACAATGAGCAGTTCTTC
TRBJ2-3	TRBD2	TRBV7-8	CASSPSGGRAADTQYF	TGTGCCAGCAGCCCATCGGGGGGAAGGGCGGCAGATACGCAGTATTTT
TRBJ2-5	TRBD1	TRBV7-7	CASSGTGAGGQETQYF	TGTGCTAGCAGCGGGACAGGGGCGGGGGGACAAGAGACCCAGTACTTC
TRBJ2-1	TRBD2	TRBV7-3	CASSPQREPYYNEQFF	TGTGCCAGCAGCCCCCAGCGGGAGCCTTACTACAATGAGCAGTTCTTC
TRBJ2-2	TRBD2	TRBV19	CASSIVGLINTGELFF	TGTGCCAGTAGTATTGTGGGACTAATAAACACCGGGGAGCTGTTTTTT
TRBJ1-1	TRBD1	TRBV5-1	CASREETGETEAFF	TGCGCCAGCAGGGAGGAGACAGGGGAGACTGAAGCTTTCTTT
TRBJ1-2	NA	TRBV7-9	CASSHKGGGYTF	TGTGCCAGCAGCCACAAAGGGGGTGGCTACACCTTC
TRBJ2-7	TRBD2	TRBV5-6	CASSLRTGGFDEQYF	TGTGCCAGCAGCTTGAGAACGGGAGGGTTTGACGAGCAGTACTTC
TRBJ1-1	NA	TRBV11-1	CASSPRSGTEAFF	TGTGCCAGCAGCCCTAGGTCGGGGACTGAAGCTTTCTTT
TRBJ2-1	TRBD2	TRBV25-1	CASSELQSGIINEQFF	TGTGCCAGCAGTGAGCTGCAAAGCGGGATTATCAATGAGCAGTTCTTC
TRBJ2-7	NA	TRBV9	CASSVRRAGEQYF	TGTGCCAGCAGCGTAAGGAGGGCGGGCGAGCAGTACTTC
TRBJ2-3	NA	TRBV28	CASMGALNTQYF	TGTGCCAGCATGGGAGCCCTGAATACGCAGTATTTT
TRBJ1-5	NA	TRBV19	CASRETRVGLVQPQHF	TGTGCCAGTAGGGAGACCAGGGTAGGGTTGGTTCAGCCCCAGCATTTT
TRBJ2-7	TRBD2	TRBV30	CAWSGNLAGSPYEQYF	TGTGCCTGGAGTGGCAACTTAGCGGGATCCCCCTACGAGCAGTACTTC
TRBJ2-3	TRBD2	TRBV7-2	CASSALAGDTQYF	TGTGCCAGCAGCGCCTTAGCGGGAGATACGCAGTATTTT
TRBJ2-5	TRBD2	TRBV6-1	CASRMGLAGGETQYF	TGTGCCAGCAGAATGGGACTAGCGGGAGGAGAGACCCAGTACTTC
TRBJ2-7	NA	TRBV21-1	CASSRGQQNEQYF	TGTGCCAGCAGCCGGGGACAGCAGAACGAGCAGTACTTC
TRBJ2-7	TRBD2	TRBV27	CASSPGLDNEQYF	TGTGCCAGCAGTCCGGGACTAGATAACGAGCAGTACTTC
TRBJ1-3	NA	TRBV30	CAWSAGLLTWEEGNTIYF	TGTGCCTGGAGTGCCGGACTTCTGACCTGGGAAGAAGGAAACACCATATATTTT
TRBJ2-1	NA	TRBV6-6	CASSLAGQGPNEQFF	TGTGCCAGCAGTTTAGCGGGACAGGGCCCCAATGAGCAGTTCTTC